The text below deals with one T cell receptor beta chain. Per the original methods: Researchers report that nucleated cell counts were estimated from reference gene primer amplification. The assay was immunoSEQ multiplex PCR, and TCRdb's table has in-frame clones only and misses some. V and J calls plus clone size are reproduced from that table; the DNA served to infer D and trimming. The data contain tens of thousands of clones, more than 80% of them singletons. The sample comes from a study of blood T cell repertoires in COVID-19. As for the study in general: Material from acute and convalescent COVID-19 was sourced from the United States, Italy and Spain. PBMCs, B-cell-depleted T cells, or T cells provided the cDNA or gDNA that made up the material.

Unmatched junction bases numbered 1, after V lost 4 bases and J lost 1 base. CDR1 GTSNPN and CDR2 SVGIG come from the germline V gene (reference sequence). This CDR3 is 12 amino acids long. It was during active infection that Seattle patients were enrolled and then longitudinally followed. The sequence was obtained from a woman in her sixties or seventies with COVID-19, enrolled during active disease. Sample: peripheral blood. The J gene is TRBJ2-7, the V gene TRBV30, with 7 bases matching TRBD1. This chain's CDR3 is CAWTGGSYEQYF. CDR3 DNA: TGTGCCTGGACAGGGGGTTCCTACGAGCAGTACTTC. Full variable domain (outside the CDR3, taken from reference TRBV30 and TRBJ2-7): SQTIHQWPATLVQPVGSPLSLECTVEGTSNPNLYWYRQAAGRGLQLLFYSVGIGQISSEVPQNLSASRPQDRQFILSSKKLLLSDSGFYLCAWTGGSYEQYFGPGTRLTVT.